A selection of T cell receptor beta chains follows, all from one sample in a study of CD8 T cells in ankylosing spondylitis. TCRdb fed the 5' RACE reads into MiXCR, producing one record per CDR3 protein. The table records more than 300,000 distinct CDR3 sequences, around 7.6% of them present only once. The sequenced sample consisted of blood, either unsorted or a sorted T cell fraction (not recorded which). The receptor source for this set is a male donor with ankylosing spondylitis. Both conserved end residues are part of each CDR3. Fields, in order: D gene, J gene, V gene, CDR3 length, clone size, CDR3 DNA, CDR3 protein. The D gene is left open where the match is weak. Some rows have no size entry. The others give once, few or many, or a class for an expanded clone.

TRBD2,TRBJ2-7,TRBV20-1,13,-,TGCAGTGCTAGAGATCTAGCGGACTACGAGCAGTACTTC,CSARDLADYEQYF
-,TRBJ2-6,TRBV6-2/TRBV6-3,16,many,TGTGCCAGCAGTTACCGAGGGGTCTCTGGGGCCAACGTCCTGACTTTC,CASSYRGVSGANVLTF
-,TRBJ2-2,TRBV6-1,16,many,TGTGCCAGCAAACGTGACTCTGCCGCGAACACCGGGGAGCTGTTTTTT,CASKRDSAANTGELFF
-,TRBJ2-7,TRBV7-8,14,many,TGTGCCAGCAGCTTAGTGGGGAACACAAACGAGCAGTACTTC,CASSLVGNTNEQYF
-,TRBJ2-7,TRBV9,15,-,TGTGCCAGCAGTCCCGGGATAGCGGCCTCCTACGAGCAGTACTTC,CASSPGIAASYEQYF
-,TRBJ2-1,TRBV7-3,13,-,TGTGCCAGCAGCCCCAACAGGGTCAATGAGCAGTTCTTC,CASSPNRVNEQFF
-,TRBJ1-1,TRBV6-5,16,many,TGTGCCAGCAGTTACTCGGGGGGGCTAACAATCGCTGAAGCTTTCTTT,CASSYSGGLTIAEAFF
TRBD1,TRBJ2-7,TRBV20-1,13,-,TGCAGTGCTCTGGGACAGGACTTCTACGAGCAGTACTTC,CSALGQDFYEQYF
TRBD1,TRBJ2-1,TRBV18,13,few,TGTGCCAGTCTCGGACAGGGGGCAAATGAGCAGTTCTTC,CASLGQGANEQFF
TRBD2,TRBJ2-7,TRBV20-1,14,-,TGCAGTGCTAGATCAAGCGGGATTGGTTACGAGCAGTACTTC,CSARSSGIGYEQYF
TRBD1,TRBJ2-7,TRBV6-5,14,-,TGTGCCAGCATTTACGGACAGGGGGCCTACGAGCAGTACTTC,CASIYGQGAYEQYF
TRBD2,TRBJ2-3,TRBV12-3/TRBV12-4,18,few,TGTGCCAGCAGCATACCTGGGACTAGCGGGATACCCGGAGATACGCAGTATTTT,CASSIPGTSGIPGDTQYF
TRBD1,TRBJ1-2,TRBV19,14,-,TGTGCCAGTAGTTCCCTTCCGACAGGGGTTGGCTACACCTTC,CASSSLPTGVGYTF
TRBD2,TRBJ2-1,TRBV20-1,14,-,TGCAGTGCTAGAGAGGGCGGGAGGGCCGATGAGCAGTTCTTC,CSAREGGRADEQFF
TRBD2,TRBJ2-2,TRBV7-3,16,few,TGTGCCAGCAGCCTACTCGGAGGGCGGGGGACCGGGGAGCTGTTTTTT,CASSLLGGRGTGELFF
TRBD2,TRBJ2-1,TRBV2,16,-,TGTGCCAGCAGTGAGGGGGGAGGGGCGAGATACAATGAGCAGTTCTTC,CASSEGGGARYNEQFF
-,TRBJ2-7,TRBV7-9,16,-,TGTGCCAGCAGCTTCGGTGACAGCGGACGAATCTACGAGCAGTACTTC,CASSFGDSGRIYEQYF
-,TRBJ2-7,TRBV5-1,14,few,TGCGCCAGCAGCGGGTCTAATCTCGTGGGCGAGCAGTACTTC,CASSGSNLVGEQYF
-,TRBJ1-1,TRBV27,13,-,TGTGCCAGCAGTTTATTGATCGGGCTTGAAGCTTTCTTT,CASSLLIGLEAFF
-,TRBJ2-1,TRBV21-1,17,few,TGTGCCAGCAGCAAAGCATTGAGCGGGAGCCGTTCCTCTGAGCAGTTCTTC,CASSKALSGSRSSEQFF
-,TRBJ1-1,TRBV5-1,15,few,TGCGCCAGCAGCTTGGTTCAGGGCCGGGGCACTGAAGCTTTCTTT,CASSLVQGRGTEAFF
-,TRBJ2-1,TRBV20-1,15,-,TGCAGTGCTAGATCCGGAGCGGAGACTGGCAATGAGCAGTTCTTC,CSARSGAETGNEQFF
-,TRBJ2-7,TRBV28,14,few,TGTGCCAGCAGCGCAATTGGGACTTTCTTGGGGCGGTACTTC,CASSAIGTFLGRYF
-,TRBJ2-7,TRBV20-1,14,few,TGCAGTGCTAGTTCAGCCCGGGTCGGCTACGAGCAGTACTTC,CSASSARVGYEQYF
-,TRBJ1-1,TRBV18,13,-,TGTGCCAGCTCACCGATGGGGCACACTGAAGCTTTCTTT,CASSPMGHTEAFF
-,TRBJ2-7,TRBV15,13,-,TGTGCCACCAGCAGAGGACTGAATTACGAGCAGTACTTC,CATSRGLNYEQYF
-,TRBJ2-7,TRBV5-1,11,many,TGCGCCAGCAGCACTCGGGACGAGCAGTACTTC,CASSTRDEQYF
-,TRBJ1-4,TRBV3-1,14,-,TGTGCCAGCAGCCGAACACCGAGTAATGAAAAACTGTTTTTT,CASSRTPSNEKLFF
TRBD2,TRBJ2-1,TRBV20-1,16,-,TGCAGTGCTAGACTTAGAGCGGGAGCCGGCTACAATGAGCAGTTCTTC,CSARLRAGAGYNEQFF
TRBD1,TRBJ2-7,TRBV12-3/TRBV12-4,15,-,TGTGCCAGCAGTCCAGTGGGACAGGGGTCTAGGGAGCAGTACTTC,CASSPVGQGSREQYF
TRBD1,TRBJ2-7,TRBV20-1,12,many,TGCAGTGCTAGGGACAGGCTATACGAGCAGTACTTC,CSARDRLYEQYF
TRBD2,TRBJ2-7,TRBV3-1,15,few,TGTGCCAGCAGCCAATCTGCGAGCGGGAACTACGAGCAGTACTTC,CASSQSASGNYEQYF
-,TRBJ2-7,TRBV28,13,few,TGTGCCAGCAGTGGCCTGGTTTGGGACGAGCAGTACTTC,CASSGLVWDEQYF
-,TRBJ2-5,TRBV20-1,14,-,TGCAGTGCCCCCAATGGAGTAGTTCAAGAGACCCAGTACTTC,CSAPNGVVQETQYF
-,TRBJ2-7,TRBV3-1,14,many,TGTGCCAGCAGCCAGACAAGGGTGGCTTACGAGCAGTACTTC,CASSQTRVAYEQYF